The source of this T cell receptor (beta chain) is a study of CD8+ T cells in alopecia areata. Study at large: Tofacitinib treatment spanned 6 to 18 months, with 6 months off drug afterward.

Trimming cost V 4 bases and J 7 bases; bases outside gene matches: 10. The germline V gene has CDR1 SGHDT and CDR2 YYEEEE. The length of the CDR3 is 15 residues. This clone showed up just once. Its antigen is still unknown. Study conclusions and caveats: Expanded CD8+ clones among the top 100, and scalp clonality, were significantly decreased by tofacitinib. On tofacitinib, scalp and blood still held many of the expanded lesional clones.

Extracted from the samples, RNA was reverse transcribed into cDNA to serve as the sequencing template. Some clones are missing from TCRdb's copy, which holds only in-frame ones; the method was immunoSEQ multiplex PCR. The sample lists over 120,000 clones, about 59% seen once, with roughly 15% in the top ten. As for treatment: oral pan-JAK inhibitor, 5-10 mg twice daily. This TCR derives from a human donor with alopecia areata. The input for sequencing was CD8+ T cells sorted from blood, taken at week 4, from a patient treated with tofacitinib. V gene TRBV5-6 combines with J gene TRBJ2-1; 8 bases are a match to TRBD1. In DNA form, the CDR3 reads TGTGCCAGCAGCGTGACAGGGGATGAAAGGAATGAGCAGTTCTTC. Translating gives CASSVTGDERNEQFF.